This TCR beta chain was retrieved from a study of T cells after yellow fever vaccination (dated by TCRdb to between 2018 and 2021). Study-wide context: Libraries from fractions with low cell numbers were prepared with the SMART-Seq v4 Ultra Low Input RNA kit. Bulk PBMC replicates and cell subsets were isolated from blood drawn at multiple timepoints before and after both primary and secondary immunization. To track T-cell clones before and after primary and booster YFV17D yellow fever vaccination, bulk TCR alpha and beta repertoires were sequenced longitudinally. Two healthy male donors made up the cohort, one aged 18 to 29 years and the other aged 30 to 39 years. The study at large found these results: The study included only a couple of donors, which limits how far the findings can be generalized. A small share of clonotypes was detected in both CD4 and CD8 compartments, with the overlap likely arising from convergent recombination. Computational filtering was needed because FACS-sorted repertoires could contain abundant contaminating clonotypes from the bulk population. Most clones expanded after primary vaccination were re-detected after the booster (around 96% of CD4 and roughly 87% of CD8), suggesting broad memory maintenance. The secondary T-cell response was found to be weaker but faster than the primary response, with a peak reached on day 5 rather than on day 15.

A note on this clonotype: Which antigen it targets is not known. No per-base quality is available; no much larger clone lies one base away.

Per the publication, the treatment or condition label means: live attenuated yellow fever vaccine strain. PBMCs were isolated from peripheral blood using a standard Ficoll-Paque protocol. Dynabeads CD4 and CD8 positive selection kits were used to isolate CD4 and CD8 T-cell fractions. RNA was extracted with TriZol from bulk PBMCs, CD4 and CD8 fractions, and dextramer-positive and dextramer-negative fractions. Reads for this sample came from an Illumina NovaSeq 6000. TCR cDNA was made using 5'RACE template switching, a step that added a universal primer site and unique molecular identifiers. cDNA synthesis was primed from both the TCR alpha and TCR beta constant segments. Libraries were amplified in two PCR steps, with sample barcodes and sequencing adapters added in the second step. Sequencing of libraries was performed on Illumina HiSeq 2500 (2x100 bp) or NovaSeq (2x150 bp). Per the authors' processing: Demultiplexing of reads and collapsing into UMI consensus sequences were performed with MIGEC, and V(D)J alignment was carried out with MiXCR. Using edgeR on replicate PBMC samples, clonotypes were called vaccine-responding if FDR was below 0.01 and the log2 fold change was above 5 up to day 15. Each bulk clonotype was labeled CD4 or CD8 based on which sequenced repertoire, CD4 or CD8, contained the clonotype at higher abundance. TCRdb ran its own pipeline on the public reads, namely fastp trimming at Q25 and MiXCR clone calling, and kept in-frame beta chains. Entries that share a CDR3 protein sequence are merged under the most common genes and DNA. The V and J calls come from TCRdb's annotation, not from the publication. Present in this sample are 150,000 or so distinct CDR3 sequences, 9.3% of which were seen just once. Roughly 40% of the sample comes from the top ten.

Per the germline V gene (reference sequence), SEHNR is the CDR1 and FQNEAQ is the CDR2. Inclusive of the bounding cysteine and phenylalanine, the CDR3 is 12 residues long. This entry keeps only the CDR3 DNA: 36 bases, framed from base 1. At the junction V is shortened by 6 bases and J by 4 bases, with 9 bases in between. This sequence was found in a young man who received the YFV17D yellow fever vaccine. In this chain, TRBV7-9 is recombined with TRBJ1-2, with the D segment identity uncertain. Specimen: CD8+ T cells sorted from PBMCs, collected 45 days after the yellow fever booster vaccination. CDR3 reads: CASSADSYGYTF. The DNA reads as follows: TGTGCCAGCAGTGCAGACTCCTATGGCTACACCTTC.